A selection of T cell receptor beta chains follows, all from one sample in a study of T cell repertoires in cytomegalovirus infection. Via MiXCR, TCRdb re-called the reads, giving one row per CDR3 protein. Here the sample spans about 130,000 distinct CDR3 sequences, roughly a quarter being singletons. Antigens of these TCRs are unknown. Sequencing input: PBMCs, sequenced either directly or after in vitro stimulation (not recorded which). The receptor source for this set is a human donor in good health (CMV status not recorded). Some clones in this sample may be carry-over from other donors' samples. Both conserved end residues are part of each CDR3. Fields, in order: J gene, clone size, D gene, V gene, CDR3 protein, CDR3 DNA. D genes are given only for firm matches. Expanded clones are given a class, and other clones once, few, many or no size at all.

TRBJ1-1 - - TRBV19 CASSPRTSLTPDAFF TGTGCCAGTAGTCCGCGGACCTCTTTGACCCCTGACGCTTTCTTT
TRBJ2-2 - TRBD2 TRBV4-2 CASSQDREGIDTGELFF TGTGCCAGCAGCCAAGATCGGGAGGGCATAGACACCGGGGAGCTGTTTTTT
TRBJ1-1 many - TRBV5-8 CASSPGIMNTEAFF TGTGCCAGCAGCCCAGGTATAATGAACACTGAAGCTTTCTTT
TRBJ1-6 few - TRBV30 CACATSDNSPLHF TGTGCCTGCGCGACATCAGATAATTCACCCCTCCACTTT
TRBJ1-4 - TRBD1 TRBV7-9 CASSLVQTGSEEKLFF TGTGCCAGCAGCTTAGTTCAGACAGGGTCGGAGGAAAAACTGTTTTTT
TRBJ1-2 once - TRBV5-4 CASSSLRSPLGYTF TGTGCCAGCAGCTCCCTGAGATCCCCCCTTGGCTACACCTTC
TRBJ1-4 - - TRBV12-3/TRBV12-4 CASSLGEANEKLFF TGTGCCAGCAGTTTAGGGGAAGCTAATGAAAAACTGTTTTTT
TRBJ2-4 many TRBD1 TRBV7-2 CASSLGRRQGLNIQYF TGTGCCAGCAGCTTAGGGAGGCGACAGGGGCTAAACATTCAGTACTTC
TRBJ1-1 - TRBD1 TRBV12-3/TRBV12-4 CASSLHRGNTEAFF TGTGCCAGCAGTTTGCACAGGGGAAACACTGAAGCTTTCTTT
TRBJ2-5 few - TRBV10-3 CAISEWTAQETQYF TGTGCCATCAGTGAGTGGACGGCTCAAGAGACCCAGTACTTC
TRBJ1-1 - TRBD1 TRBV7-2 CASSLDRGWNTEAFF TGTGCCAGCAGCTTAGACAGGGGTTGGAACACTGAAGCTTTCTTT
TRBJ2-7 many - TRBV28 CASSVTLYEQYF TGTGCCAGCAGCGTAACACTTTACGAGCAGTACTTC
TRBJ1-1 many - TRBV7-2 CASSLQGDTEAFF TGTGCCAGCAGCTTGCAGGGAGACACTGAAGCTTTCTTT
TRBJ2-1 - - TRBV30 CAWRVYNEQFF TGTGCCTGGAGGGTATACAATGAGCAGTTCTTC
TRBJ2-1 many TRBD2 TRBV7-2 CASGAAGTSGAEQFF TGTGCCAGCGGGGCCGCCGGGACTAGCGGTGCTGAGCAGTTCTTC